Presented here are 24 T cell receptor beta chains from one specimen sequenced in a study of T-cell reconstitution after alpha-beta-depleted transplantation in children. A TCRbeta library incorporating unique molecular identifiers was prepared. TCRdb used MiXCR to reprocess the PCR reads, holding one entry per CDR3 protein. The table records 500,000 to 750,000 distinct CDR3 sequences, around 13% of them present only once. Sequenced material: PBMCs, mostly from graft donor cells, taken 360 days after TCRalphabeta/CD19-depleted stem cell transplant. All receptors come from a male patient under 18 who had a stem cell transplant for acute myeloid leukemia, so the T cells may come from the graft donor.

In its sample, this clonotype was seen a few times. This chain uses TRBV28 with TRBJ1-5; no clear D gene. The length of the CDR3 is 13 residues. The germline V gene encodes CDR1 MDHEN and CDR2 SYDVKM. The ends were cut back, 7 bases at V and 3 bases at J, with 10 bases in the middle. For the CDR3, the DNA is TGTGCCAGCATCGGCCGTTACAATCAGCCCCAGCATTTT. Amino acid sequence: CASIGRYNQPQHF. Combining the CDR3 with reference TRBV28 and TRBJ1-5 gives the whole variable domain DVKVTQSSRYLVKRTGEKVFLECVQDMDHENMFWYRQDPGLGLRLIYFSYDVKMKEKGDIPEGYSVSREKKERFSLILESASTNQTSMYLCASIGRYNQPQHFGDGTRLSIL.

To note about this clonotype: A much larger clonotype is one base distant, so this may be a read error. The V gene is TRBV12-3 or TRBV12-4, the J gene TRBJ2-5; D call uncertain. The CDR3 spans 13 residues. The CDR3 DNA sequence: TGTGCCAGCAGTTTAATTGCCCAAGAGAACCAGTACTTC. It is translated as CASSLIAQENQYF.

The chain employs TRBV29-1 and TRBJ2-3; TRBD2 might be the D (5 bases). Germline CDR1 reads SQVTM; CDR2 reads ANQGSEA. The germline V and J ends were trimmed by 7 bases and 7 bases, with 18 bases remaining between them. This CDR3 is built from 13 residues. CDR3 region: CSGMAGPGYTQYF. For the CDR3, the DNA is TGCAGCGGAATGGCAGGACCGGGATATACGCAGTATTTT.

This clonotype was counted only a few times. V gene TRBV20-1 combines with J gene TRBJ2-5; 7 nucleotides align to TRBD2. Germline V gives CDR1 DFQATT, CDR2 SNEGSKA (reference sequence). With 3 bases clipped from V and 2 bases from J, the junction kept 3 bases outside the gene matches. This CDR3 is 13 amino acids long. The chain's CDR3 is CSASLAAQETQYF. DNA of the CDR3: TGCAGTGCTAGCCTAGCGGCACAAGAGACCCAGTACTTC.

This clonotype came up many times. The CDR3 spells CASSLGRVAEKLFF. The DNA for the CDR3 is TGTGCCAGCAGTTTGGGCAGGGTGGCTGAAAAACTGTTTTTT. The rearrangement uses TRBV12-3 or TRBV12-4 and TRBJ1-4; maybe TRBD1 (5 bases). The ends were cut back, 3 bases at V and 7 bases at J, with 12 bases in the middle. This CDR3 comprises 14 residues.

This clonotype was observed a few times. J is TRBJ2-1 and V is TRBV29-1; no definite D call. From germline, CDR1 is SQVTM and CDR2 ANQGSEA. Trimming took off 2 bases at V and 6 bases at J, with 5 bases between the two ends. The CDR3 is 11 amino acids. DNA of the CDR3: TGCAGCGTTGAACCAATCAATGAGCAGTTCTTC. Its translation is CSVEPINEQFF.

The chain employs TRBV18 and TRBJ1-2; perhaps TRBD1 as D (6 bases). CDR3 length: 13 residues. Trimming took 2 bases from V and 6 from J, leaving 10 bases between them. The V gene's germline CDR1 is KGHSH and CDR2 LQKENI. This chain's CDR3 is CASSPTGANGYTF. For the CDR3, the DNA is TGTGCCAGCTCACCAACGGGGGCGAATGGCTACACCTTC.

The chain recombines TRBV7-6 with TRBJ2-1; TRBD2 matches 9 bases. The CDR3 length is 16 residues. Germline V gene sequence: CDR1 SGHVS, CDR2 FNYEAQ. Trimming took 5 bases from V and 9 from J; bases not matched to a gene: 14. The CDR3 coding sequence is TGTGCCAGCAGCCCAGAGGCTAGCGGGATCCCCGCTGAGCAGTTCTTC. Protein product: CASSPEASGIPAEQFF.

Of note for this clonotype: One end of the junction fails to match germline, which may point to a read error. The chain uses TRBV27 and TRBJ2-1, with 11 bases lining up with TRBD2. The CDR3 covers 17 residues. CDR1 is MNHEY and CDR2 is SMNVEV in the germline V gene (reference sequence). Here the CDR3 reads CASSSIAGGPVLNGQFF. The CDR3 coding sequence is TGTGCCAGCAGTTCAATAGCGGGAGGGCCAGTACTAAATGGGCAGTTCTTC.

This clonotype was detected ten times or more. The chain is built from TRBV5-1 and TRBJ2-3, with TRBD2 identical over 12 bases. Trimming took 0 bases from V and 0 from J; bases not matched to a gene: 2. Germline loops: CDR1 SGHRS, CDR2 YFSETQ. The CDR3 spans 17 residues. This CDR3 is CASSLVGTSGSTDTQYF. In DNA form, the CDR3 reads TGCGCCAGCAGCTTGGTGGGGACTAGCGGGAGCACAGATACGCAGTATTTT.

The CDR3 spells CASSQVTPRAGSSYNEQFF. CDR3 coding DNA: TGTGCCAGCAGCCAAGTAACCCCCCGGGCGGGAAGCTCCTACAATGAGCAGTTCTTC. This chain connects TRBV3-1 to TRBJ2-1; tentative D call: TRBD2 (6 bases). This CDR3 comprises 19 residues. Looked up from germline, CDR1 is LGHDT and CDR2 is YNNKEL (reference sequence). With 1 base removed from V and 0 bases from J, the gap between germline ends came to 19 bases.

The table lists this clonotype with a few counts. The chain couples TRBV7-2 to TRBJ2-2; D not certain. The V gene's germline CDR1 is SGHTA and CDR2 FQGNSA. The CDR3 runs 17 residues. V was pared by 1 base and J by 6 bases, with 18 bases between. The CDR3 region is CASSLGSSTTRAGELFF. CDR3 DNA sequence: TGTGCCAGCAGCTTAGGGTCCAGTACCACACGGGCCGGGGAGCTGTTTTTT.

In its sample, this clonotype was seen a few times. This CDR3 reads CSARDRGRGAQETQYF. The DNA for the CDR3 is TGCAGTGCTAGAGATCGGGGGAGAGGGGCCCAAGAGACCCAGTACTTC. This chain connects TRBV20-1 to TRBJ2-5; a possible D gene is TRBD2 (6 bases). CDR1 DFQATT and CDR2 SNEGSKA come from the germline V gene (reference sequence). The CDR3 runs to 16 residues. Trimming pared 0 bases from V and 1 base from J, leaving 15 bases between.

This chain joins TRBV9 and TRBJ2-5, with TRBD2 matching 8 bases. CDR1 and CDR2 from the germline V gene are SGDLS and YYNGEE. The V segment lost 0 bases and the J segment 0 bases; nucleotides outside the gene matches: 7. The length of the CDR3 is 17 residues. For the CDR3, the DNA is TGTGCCAGCAGCGTAGGGCTAGCGGGTGGGGACCAAGAGACCCAGTACTTC. Amino acids: CASSVGLAGGDQETQYF.

The V and J genes are TRBV7-9 and TRBJ1-3, with unresolved D. CDR1 and CDR2 from the germline V gene are SEHNR and FQNEAQ (reference sequence). V lost 8 bases to trimming and J lost 3 bases, with 11 bases between them. This CDR3 spans 13 amino acids. The CDR3 nucleotides are TGTGCCAGCGCCCTCATACTTGGAAACACCATATATTTT. Translating it yields CASALILGNTIYF.

Only a few counts were recorded for this clonotype. V and J are TRBV28 and TRBJ2-3; TRBD2 matches at 13 bases. V dropped 3 bases and J dropped 2; count of bases not matched to a gene: 2. In germline, CDR1 is MDHEN, CDR2 SYDVKM. This CDR3 is built from 16 residues. The CDR3, as DNA: TGTGCCAGCAGTTTGACTAGCGGGAGGACCACAGATACGCAGTATTTT. Encoded protein: CASSLTSGRTTDTQYF.

Concerning this clonotype itself: A much more abundant neighbour one base away suggests this may be a read error. The chain employs TRBV14 and TRBJ2-7, with a weak D call TRBD1 (5 bases). V gave up 4 bases and J gave up 0 bases, with 10 bases separating them. The CDR3 is 14 amino acids. CDR1 and CDR2 (germline): SGHDN, FVKESK. The CDR3 nucleotides read TGTGCCAGCAGCCCTAGGACATTCTCCTACGAGCAGTACTTC. Translation gives CASSPRTFSYEQYF.

In DNA form, the CDR3 reads TGCAGTGCTAGGGCTAGCAATCAGCCCCAGCATTTT. It is translated as CSARASNQPQHF. The chain couples TRBV20-1 to TRBJ1-5; D unclear. Germline assignment: CDR1 DFQATT and CDR2 SNEGSKA (reference sequence). V was pared by 3 bases and J by 0 bases, with 3 bases between. This CDR3 is built from 12 residues.

This clonotype was detected only a few times. J is TRBJ2-7 and V is TRBV12-3 or TRBV12-4; 9 nucleotides align to TRBD1. J lost 3 bases, V lost 5 bases, and 11 bases had no gene match. The CDR3 totals 16 residues. The CDR3 here is CASSAFRTGAYYEQYF. CDR3 sequence (DNA): TGTGCCAGCAGTGCATTCAGGACAGGGGCCTACTACGAGCAGTACTTC.

This clonotype was counted many times. This rearrangement joins TRBV20-1 to TRBJ2-1; TRBD1 matches 7 bases. CDR1 and CDR2 from the germline V gene are DFQATT and SNEGSKA (reference sequence). J was trimmed by 7 bases and V by 6 bases; bases with no gene match: 12. The CDR3 is 14 residues long. The CDR3 region has the DNA TGCAGTGCCCCGATCCCAGGGGGATCGAATGAGCAGTTCTTC. Its translation is CSAPIPGGSNEQFF.

This clonotype was counted many times. CDR3 nucleotides: TGCAGTGCTAGAGTCGGGCAGGGGGTATCAGTCCTGACTTTC. Its translation: CSARVGQGVSVLTF. This chain joins TRBV20-1 and TRBJ2-6; 7 bases match TRBD1. The CDR3 covers 14 residues. Losses at the gene ends were 1 base for V and 13 bases for J; bases not matched to a gene: 10. In germline, CDR1 is DFQATT, CDR2 SNEGSKA (reference sequence).

This clonotype was detected ten times or more. The chain couples TRBV7-6 to TRBJ2-3; D is unclear. The V end lost 3 bases, the J end lost 0 bases, and 13 bases lay between the germline ends. The CDR3 extends over 16 amino acids. CDR1 and CDR2 (germline): SGHVS, FNYEAQ. This chain's CDR3 is CASSFQDLRSTDTQYF. Here the CDR3 DNA reads TGTGCCAGCAGCTTTCAGGACCTCCGAAGCACAGATACGCAGTATTTT.

This clonotype was detected a few times. The chain has TRBV7-2 and TRBJ2-3; tentatively, D is TRBD2 (6 bases). From germline, CDR1 is SGHTA and CDR2 FQGNSA. The V gene lost 2 bases and the J gene lost 0 bases, with 9 bases spanning the gap. The length of the CDR3 is 15 residues. This chain's CDR3 is CASSLRLESTDTQYF. In DNA form, the CDR3 reads TGTGCCAGCAGCTTACGACTAGAGAGCACAGATACGCAGTATTTT.

This clonotype came up many times. This chain joins TRBV12-3 or TRBV12-4 and TRBJ2-1, with 7 bases that match TRBD2. This CDR3 has 15 amino acids. Unmatched junction bases numbered 6, after V lost 5 bases and J lost 2 bases. Written as DNA, the CDR3 is TGTGCCAGCAGTCCCTTGGGGGGGGCCTACAATGAGCAGTTCTTC. Amino acid sequence: CASSPLGGAYNEQFF.